This paragraph covers one TCR beta chain sequence. Its antigen is not known. Profiled with immunoSEQ multiplex PCR; TCRdb holds only in-frame clones, not every one. Of about 130,000 clones listed, 89% are singletons. V was shortened by 0 bases and J by 1 base, with 6 bases between the two germline ends. Germline CDR1 reads SGHTA; CDR2 reads FQGTGA. The CDR3 has 14 amino acids. This record belongs to a study of T cell responses to AZD1222 COVID-19 vaccine. Study results and limitations: Clonal diversity was possibly underestimated; the donors were predominantly white British and more often female. As reported, nearly half of all spike-specific TCRs target variant regions that are unmutated. Repertoire samples came only from after the peak T cell response.

This sequence originates from an adult in good health. This chain joins TRBV7-3 and TRBJ1-2, with unresolved D. Sequenced here: peripheral blood, sampled on day 0 of AZD1222 vaccination. The CDR3 DNA is TGTGCCAGCAGCTTAACGAGGAGTAACTATGGCTACACCTTC. Translated, it gives CASSLTRSNYGYTF.